This T cell receptor beta chain emerged from a study of CD8 T cells in ankylosing spondylitis. CDR3 length: 16 amino acids. J gave up 2 bases and V 2 bases, and 3 bases lay outside the gene matches. Germline CDR1 is SGHTA and CDR2 is FQGNSA. In this sample, this clonotype turned up many times. The antigen remains undetermined. A quantitative 5'-RACE method, one with molecular barcodes, was used to make TCR beta libraries. TCRdb processed the 5' RACE reads anew with MiXCR; each CDR3 protein has one entry. The table shows about 240,000 distinct CDR3 sequences, with over 8.5% occurring only once. General study points: In ankylosing spondylitis blood, a motif of eight highly homologous TCR beta variants appeared characteristic. Disease-linked clones reportedly concentrated significantly in matched ankylosing spondylitis synovial fluid.

The specimen sequenced was blood, either unsorted or a sorted T cell fraction (not recorded which). The gene calls are TRBV7-2 and TRBJ2-1; 10 nucleotides line up with TRBD1. This receptor was taken from a male donor with ankylosing spondylitis or in good health (not recorded which). The CDR3 region is CASSLPGQGTYNEQFF. The CDR3 nucleotides are TGTGCCAGCAGCTTACCGGGACAGGGGACCTACAATGAGCAGTTCTTC.